This T cell receptor (beta chain) was recovered during a study of T cells in Graves' hyperthyroidism and ophthalmopathy. Study as a whole: Upon initial diagnosis and before any treatment, peripheral blood was collected. Whole-study results and caveats: By a 13 V-J model, ophthalmopathy was set apart from stable hyperthyroidism.

This CDR3 is 13 amino acids long. The V gene end was trimmed by 5 bases and the J gene end by 5 bases; junction bases not matched to a gene: 5. Amplified TCR beta CDR3 regions derived from RNA transcripts. The HTBI primer set served for first-round RT-PCR of the TCR CDR3. MiXCR, applied by TCRdb to the multiplex PCR reads, yields one record per CDR3 protein. In the table there are 150,000 or so distinct CDR3 sequences, around 21% of which are singletons. Points on this clonotype: Its specificity is not known.

Newly diagnosed hyperthyroidism patients aged 18 to 65 years had disease lasting under 2 months. Blood was drawn at first hyperthyroidism diagnosis, before any ophthalmopathy symptoms. The receptor was derived from a woman between 45 and 60 years old with Graves' hyperthyroidism that later progressed to Graves' ophthalmopathy. Specimen: blood. The genes are TRBV12-3 or TRBV12-4 and TRBJ2-5; 7 nucleotides agree with TRBD1. The CDR3 region has the DNA TGTGCCAGCAGTCCCGACAGGGCTGAGACCCAGTACTTC. This encodes CASSPDRAETQYF.